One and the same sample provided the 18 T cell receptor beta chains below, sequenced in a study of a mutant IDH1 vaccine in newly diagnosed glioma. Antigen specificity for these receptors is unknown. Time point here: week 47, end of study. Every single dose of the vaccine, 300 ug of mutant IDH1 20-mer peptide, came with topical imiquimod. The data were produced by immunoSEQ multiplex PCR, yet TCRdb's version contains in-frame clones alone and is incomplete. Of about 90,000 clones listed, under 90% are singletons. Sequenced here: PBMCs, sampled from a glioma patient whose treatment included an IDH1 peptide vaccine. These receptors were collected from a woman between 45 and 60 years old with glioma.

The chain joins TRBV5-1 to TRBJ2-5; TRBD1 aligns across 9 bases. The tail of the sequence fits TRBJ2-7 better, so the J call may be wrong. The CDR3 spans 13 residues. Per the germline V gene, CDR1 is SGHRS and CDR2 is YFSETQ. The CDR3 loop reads CASSRDRDYEQYF. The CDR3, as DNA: TGCGCCAGCAGCAGGGACAGGGACTACGAGCAGTACTTC.

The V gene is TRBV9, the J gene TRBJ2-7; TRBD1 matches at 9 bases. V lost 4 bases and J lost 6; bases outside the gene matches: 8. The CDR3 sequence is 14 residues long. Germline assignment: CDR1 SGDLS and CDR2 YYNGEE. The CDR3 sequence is CASSYRDRVGEQYF. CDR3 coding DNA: TGTGCCAGCAGCTATCGGGACAGGGTGGGCGAGCAGTACTTC.

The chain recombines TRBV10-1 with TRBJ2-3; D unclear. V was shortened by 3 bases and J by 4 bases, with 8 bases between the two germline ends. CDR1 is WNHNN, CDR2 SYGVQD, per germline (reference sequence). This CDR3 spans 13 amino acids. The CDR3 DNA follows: TGCGCCAGCAGTGACCCCCCGTCAGATACGCAGTATTTT. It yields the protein CASSDPPSDTQYF.

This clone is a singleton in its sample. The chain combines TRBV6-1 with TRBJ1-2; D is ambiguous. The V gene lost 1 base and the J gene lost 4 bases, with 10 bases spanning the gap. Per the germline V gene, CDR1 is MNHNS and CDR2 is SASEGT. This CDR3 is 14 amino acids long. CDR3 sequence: CASSEGGLPYGYTF. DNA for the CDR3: TGTGCCAGCAGTGAAGGAGGCCTCCCCTATGGCTACACCTTC.

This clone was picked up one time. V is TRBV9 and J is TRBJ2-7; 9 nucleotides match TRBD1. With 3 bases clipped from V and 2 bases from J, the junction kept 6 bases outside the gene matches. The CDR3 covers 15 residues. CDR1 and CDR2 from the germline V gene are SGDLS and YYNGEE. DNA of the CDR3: TGTGCCAGCAGCGCCACAGGGGGCGGAGCCTACGAGCAGTACTTC. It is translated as CASSATGGGAYEQYF.

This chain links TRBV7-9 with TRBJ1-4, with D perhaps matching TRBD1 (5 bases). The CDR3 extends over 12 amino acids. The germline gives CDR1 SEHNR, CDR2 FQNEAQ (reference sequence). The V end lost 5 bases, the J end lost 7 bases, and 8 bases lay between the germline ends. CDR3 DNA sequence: TGTGCCAGCAGCAGCGGGGGTGAAAAACTGTTTTTT. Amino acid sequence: CASSSGGEKLFF.

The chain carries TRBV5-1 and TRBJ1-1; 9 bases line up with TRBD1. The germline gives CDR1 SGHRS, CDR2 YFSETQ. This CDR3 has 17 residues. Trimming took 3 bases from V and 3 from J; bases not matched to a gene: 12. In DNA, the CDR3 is TGCGCCAGCAGCTCCTCCGGGACAGGGTCGGTAGACACTGAAGCTTTCTTT. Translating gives CASSSSGTGSVDTEAFF. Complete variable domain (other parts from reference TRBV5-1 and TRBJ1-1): KAGVTQTPRYLIKTRGQQVTLSCSPISGHRSVSWYQQTPGQGLQFLFEYFSETQRNKGNFPGRFSGRQFSNSRSEMNVSTLELGDSALYLCASSSSGTGSVDTEAFFGQGTRLTVV.

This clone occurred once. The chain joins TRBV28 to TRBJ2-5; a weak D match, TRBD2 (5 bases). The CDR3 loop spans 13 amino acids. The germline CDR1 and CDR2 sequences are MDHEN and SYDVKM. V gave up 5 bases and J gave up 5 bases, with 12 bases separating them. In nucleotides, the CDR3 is TGTGCCAGCAGTAGCCCCCGGGGTGAGACCCAGTACTTC. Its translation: CASSSPRGETQYF. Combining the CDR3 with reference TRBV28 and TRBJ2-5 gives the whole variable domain DVKVTQSSRYLVKRTGEKVFLECVQDMDHENMFWYRQDPGLGLRLIYFSYDVKMKEKGDIPEGYSVSREKKERFSLILESASTNQTSMYLCASSSPRGETQYFGPGTRLLVL.

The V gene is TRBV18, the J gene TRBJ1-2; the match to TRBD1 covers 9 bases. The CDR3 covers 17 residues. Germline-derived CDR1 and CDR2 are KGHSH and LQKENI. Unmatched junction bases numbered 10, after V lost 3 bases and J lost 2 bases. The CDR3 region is CASSPGQGRLGNYGYTF. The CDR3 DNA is TGTGCCAGCTCACCCGGACAGGGGAGATTGGGGAACTATGGCTACACCTTC. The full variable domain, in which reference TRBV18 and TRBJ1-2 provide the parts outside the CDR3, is NAGVMQNPRHLVRRRGQEARLRCSPMKGHSHVYWYRQLPEEGLKFMVYLQKENIIDESGMPKERFSAEFPKEGPSILRIQQVVRGDSAAYFCASSPGQGRLGNYGYTFGSGTRLTVV.

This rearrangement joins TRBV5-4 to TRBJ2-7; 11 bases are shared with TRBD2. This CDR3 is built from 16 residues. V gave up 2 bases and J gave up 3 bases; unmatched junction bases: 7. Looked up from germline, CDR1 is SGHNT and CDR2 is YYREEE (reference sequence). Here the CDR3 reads CASSFGLAGGVYEQYF. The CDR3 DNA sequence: TGTGCCAGCAGCTTTGGCCTAGCGGGAGGAGTCTACGAGCAGTACTTC.

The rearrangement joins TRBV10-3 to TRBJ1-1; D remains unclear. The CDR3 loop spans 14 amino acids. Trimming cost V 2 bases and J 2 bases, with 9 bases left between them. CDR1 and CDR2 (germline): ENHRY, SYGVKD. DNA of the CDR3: TGTGCCATCAGTGAGCGGGGTGGTAACACTGAAGCTTTCTTT. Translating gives CAISERGGNTEAFF.

The CDR3: CSVGAGRLYNEQFF. For the CDR3, the DNA is TGCAGCGTTGGCGCGGGACGGTTATACAATGAGCAGTTCTTC. The J gene is TRBJ2-1, the V gene TRBV29-1; D possibly corresponds to TRBD2 (6 bases). The V end was cut by 4 bases, the J end by 4 bases, with 14 bases between. CDR1 and CDR2 from the germline V gene are SQVTM and ANQGSEA. The CDR3 totals 14 residues.

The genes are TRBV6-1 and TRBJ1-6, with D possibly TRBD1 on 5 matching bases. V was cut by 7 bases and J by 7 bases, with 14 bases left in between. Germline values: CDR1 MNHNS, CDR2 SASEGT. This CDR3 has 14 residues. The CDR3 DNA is TGTGCCAGCAACACAGGATCGAGGAATTCACCCCTCCACTTT. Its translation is CASNTGSRNSPLHF.

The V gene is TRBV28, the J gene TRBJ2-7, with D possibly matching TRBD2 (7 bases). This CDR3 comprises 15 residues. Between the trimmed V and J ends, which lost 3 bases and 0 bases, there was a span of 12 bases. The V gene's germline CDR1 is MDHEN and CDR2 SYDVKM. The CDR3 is CASSFPGGLSYEQYF. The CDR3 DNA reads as TGTGCCAGCAGTTTCCCCGGGGGGCTCTCCTACGAGCAGTACTTC.

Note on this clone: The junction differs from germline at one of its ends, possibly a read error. CDR3 region: CANSGRQFEGRGYTF. The CDR3 nucleotides read TGTGCCAACAGTGGTAGGCAGTTTGAAGGGAGAGGCTACACCTTC. V and J are TRBV2 and TRBJ1-2; D ambiguous. The V gene's germline CDR1 is SNHLY and CDR2 FYNNEI. The CDR3 runs to 15 residues. Supplemented by reference TRBV2 and TRBJ1-2, the full variable domain reads EPEVTQTPSHQVTQMGQEVILRCVPISNHLYFYWYRQILGQKVEFLVSFYNNEISEKSEIFDDQFSVERPDGSNFTLKIRSTKLEDSAMYFCANSGRQFEGRGYTFGSGTRLTVV.

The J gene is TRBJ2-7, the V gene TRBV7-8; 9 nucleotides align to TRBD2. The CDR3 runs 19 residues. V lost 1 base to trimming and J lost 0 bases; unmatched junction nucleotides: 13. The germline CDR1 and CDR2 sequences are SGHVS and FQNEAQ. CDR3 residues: CASSLGRKGLARSSYEQYF. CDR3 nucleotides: TGTGCCAGCAGCTTAGGGCGGAAAGGACTAGCGAGGAGCTCCTACGAGCAGTACTTC.

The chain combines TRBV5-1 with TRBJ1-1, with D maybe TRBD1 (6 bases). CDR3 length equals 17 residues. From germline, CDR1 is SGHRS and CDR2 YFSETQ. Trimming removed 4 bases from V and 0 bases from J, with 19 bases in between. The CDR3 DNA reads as TGCGCCAGCAGCCCGGGGGCAGGGCGGGGTGTGAACACTGAAGCTTTCTTT. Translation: CASSPGAGRGVNTEAFF.

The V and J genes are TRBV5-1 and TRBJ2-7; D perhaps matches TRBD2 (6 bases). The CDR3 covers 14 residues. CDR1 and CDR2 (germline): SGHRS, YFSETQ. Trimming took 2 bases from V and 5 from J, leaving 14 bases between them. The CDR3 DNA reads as TGCGCCAGCAGCTTTTTTCGCGGGGAGAACGAGCAGTACTTC. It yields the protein CASSFFRGENEQYF.